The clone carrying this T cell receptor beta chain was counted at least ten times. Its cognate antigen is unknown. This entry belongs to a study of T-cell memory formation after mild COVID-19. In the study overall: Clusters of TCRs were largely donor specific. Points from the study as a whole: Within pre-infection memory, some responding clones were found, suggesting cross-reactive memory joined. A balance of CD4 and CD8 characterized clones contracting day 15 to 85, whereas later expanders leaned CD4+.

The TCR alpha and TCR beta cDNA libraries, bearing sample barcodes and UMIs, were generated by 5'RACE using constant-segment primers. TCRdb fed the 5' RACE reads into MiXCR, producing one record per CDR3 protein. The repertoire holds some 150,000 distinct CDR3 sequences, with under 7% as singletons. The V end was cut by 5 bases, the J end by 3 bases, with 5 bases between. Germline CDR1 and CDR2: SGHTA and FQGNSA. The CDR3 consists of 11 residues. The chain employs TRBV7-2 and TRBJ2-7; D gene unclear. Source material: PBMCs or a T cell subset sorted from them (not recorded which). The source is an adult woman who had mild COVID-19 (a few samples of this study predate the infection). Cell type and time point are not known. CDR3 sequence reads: CASSAFYEQYF. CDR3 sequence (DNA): TGTGCCAGCAGCGCCTTCTACGAGCAGTACTTC.